This T cell receptor (beta chain) is from a study of blood T cell repertoires in COVID-19. In the study overall: The United States, Italy and Spain provided the acute and convalescent COVID-19 samples. PBMCs, B-cell-depleted T cells, or T cells provided the cDNA or gDNA that made up the material.

Profiled with immunoSEQ multiplex PCR; TCRdb holds only in-frame clones, not every one. This sample has some 88,000 clones, with around 85% found just once. The germline gives CDR1 GTSNPN, CDR2 SVGIG (reference sequence). There are 12 residues in the CDR3. V dropped 2 bases and J dropped 5 bases, with 6 bases sitting between them. The sequencing input was peripheral blood. The TCR comes from a woman aged 70 to 79 with acute or convalescent COVID-19. J is TRBJ2-2 and V is TRBV30; D uncertain. The CDR3 sequence is CAWSLKTGELFF. In DNA form, the CDR3 reads TGTGCCTGGAGTCTTAAAACCGGGGAGCTGTTTTTT.